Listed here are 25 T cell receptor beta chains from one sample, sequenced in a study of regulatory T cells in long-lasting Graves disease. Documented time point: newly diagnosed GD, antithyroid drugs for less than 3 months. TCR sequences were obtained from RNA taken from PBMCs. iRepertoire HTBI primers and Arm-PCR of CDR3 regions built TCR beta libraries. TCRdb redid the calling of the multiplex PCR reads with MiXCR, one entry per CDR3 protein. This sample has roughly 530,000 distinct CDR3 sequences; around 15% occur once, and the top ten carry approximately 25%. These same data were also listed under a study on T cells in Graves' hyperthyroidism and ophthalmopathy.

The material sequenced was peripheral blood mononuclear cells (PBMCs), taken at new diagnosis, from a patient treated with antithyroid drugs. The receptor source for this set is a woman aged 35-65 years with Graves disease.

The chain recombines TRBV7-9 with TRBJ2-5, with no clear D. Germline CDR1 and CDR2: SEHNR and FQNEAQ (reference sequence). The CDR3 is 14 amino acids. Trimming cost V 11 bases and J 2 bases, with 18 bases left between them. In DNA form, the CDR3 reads TGTGCCGCCACGACCGTCGTGGGTCAAGAGACCCAGTACTTC. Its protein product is CAATTVVGQETQYF.

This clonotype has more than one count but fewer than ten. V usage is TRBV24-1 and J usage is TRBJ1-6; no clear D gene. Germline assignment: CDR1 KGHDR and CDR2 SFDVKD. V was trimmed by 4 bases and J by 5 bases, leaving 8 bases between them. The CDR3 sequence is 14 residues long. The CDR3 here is CATSEGRNNSPLHF. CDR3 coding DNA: TGTGCCACCAGTGAAGGGAGAAATAATTCACCCCTCCACTTT.

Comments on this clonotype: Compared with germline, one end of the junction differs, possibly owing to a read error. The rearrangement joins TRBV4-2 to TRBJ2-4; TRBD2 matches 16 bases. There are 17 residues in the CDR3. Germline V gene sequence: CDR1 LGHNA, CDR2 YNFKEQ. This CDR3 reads CAGSQPGLAGGQNIQYF. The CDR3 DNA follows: TGTGCCGGCAGCCAACCGGGACTAGCGGGGGGGCAGAACATTCAGTACTTC.

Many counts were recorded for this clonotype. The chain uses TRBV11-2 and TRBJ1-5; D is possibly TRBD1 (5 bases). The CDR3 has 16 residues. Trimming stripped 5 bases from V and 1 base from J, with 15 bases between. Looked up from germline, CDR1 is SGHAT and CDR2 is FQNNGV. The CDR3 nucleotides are TGTGCCAGCAGCCCTTCCGCGGGACGGAGCAATCAGCCCCAGCATTTT. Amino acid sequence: CASSPSAGRSNQPQHF.

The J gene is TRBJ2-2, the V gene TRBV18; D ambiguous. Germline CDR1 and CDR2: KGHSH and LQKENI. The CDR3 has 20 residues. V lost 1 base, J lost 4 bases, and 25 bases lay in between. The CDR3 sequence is CASSPRSGSIAPAATGELFF. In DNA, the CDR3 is TGTGCCAGCTCACCACGGTCCGGGTCCATAGCCCCGGCGGCCACCGGGGAGCTGTTTTTT.

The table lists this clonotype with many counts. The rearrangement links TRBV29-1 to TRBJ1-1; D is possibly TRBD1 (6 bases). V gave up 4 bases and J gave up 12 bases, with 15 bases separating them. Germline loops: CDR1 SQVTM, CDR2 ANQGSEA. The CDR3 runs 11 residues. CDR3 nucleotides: TGCAGCGTTGTAGGGGGGCTGGGGTCTTTCTTT. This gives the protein CSVVGGLGSFF.

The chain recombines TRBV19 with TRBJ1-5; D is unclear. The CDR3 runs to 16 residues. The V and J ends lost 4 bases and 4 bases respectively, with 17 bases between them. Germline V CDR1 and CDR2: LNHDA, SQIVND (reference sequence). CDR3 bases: TGTGCCAGTAGTAAGCTTTGGGCAGGCGGAAATCAGCCCCAGCATTTT. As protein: CASSKLWAGGNQPQHF. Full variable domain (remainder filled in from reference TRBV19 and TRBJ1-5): DGGITQSPKYLFRKEGQNVTLSCEQNLNHDAMYWYRQDPGQGLRLIYYSQIVNDFQKGDIAEGYSVSREKKESFPLTVTSAQKNPTAFYLCASSKLWAGGNQPQHFGDGTRLSIL.

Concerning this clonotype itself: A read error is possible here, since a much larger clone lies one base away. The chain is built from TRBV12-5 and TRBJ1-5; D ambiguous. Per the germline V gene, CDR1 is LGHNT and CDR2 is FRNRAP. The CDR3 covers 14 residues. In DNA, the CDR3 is TGTGTTAGTGCCGCGGGGATTAGCAATCAGCCCCAGCATTTT. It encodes CVSAAGISNQPQHF.

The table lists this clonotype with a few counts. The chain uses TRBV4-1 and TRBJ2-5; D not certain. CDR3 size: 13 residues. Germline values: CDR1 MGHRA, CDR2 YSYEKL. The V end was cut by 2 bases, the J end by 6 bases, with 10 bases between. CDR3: CASSQYEAKTQYF. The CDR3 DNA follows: TGCGCCAGCAGCCAATACGAGGCCAAGACCCAGTACTTC.

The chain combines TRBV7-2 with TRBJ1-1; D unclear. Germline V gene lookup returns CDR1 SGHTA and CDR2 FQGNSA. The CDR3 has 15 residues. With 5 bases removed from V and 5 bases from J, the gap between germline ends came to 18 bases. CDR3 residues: CASSPKDRVRTEAFF. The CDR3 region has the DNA TGTGCCAGCAGCCCCAAGGACCGGGTAAGGACTGAAGCTTTCTTT.

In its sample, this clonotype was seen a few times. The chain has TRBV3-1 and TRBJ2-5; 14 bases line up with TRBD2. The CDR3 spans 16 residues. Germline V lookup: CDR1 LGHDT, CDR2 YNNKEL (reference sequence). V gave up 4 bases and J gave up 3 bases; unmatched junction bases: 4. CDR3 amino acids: CASSPPGLAGEETQYF. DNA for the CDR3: TGTGCCAGCAGCCCCCCGGGACTAGCGGGGGAAGAGACCCAGTACTTC.

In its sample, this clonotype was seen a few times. CDR3 in amino acids: CSARGTSGGARDTQYF. Written as DNA, the CDR3 is TGCAGTGCTAGAGGGACTAGCGGGGGGGCCAGGGATACGCAGTATTTT. J is TRBJ2-3 and V is TRBV20-1; 15 bases map to TRBD2. This CDR3 comprises 16 residues. CDR1 is DFQATT and CDR2 is SNEGSKA in the germline V gene (reference sequence). The trim removed 1 base at V and 6 bases at J, leaving 5 bases unmatched.

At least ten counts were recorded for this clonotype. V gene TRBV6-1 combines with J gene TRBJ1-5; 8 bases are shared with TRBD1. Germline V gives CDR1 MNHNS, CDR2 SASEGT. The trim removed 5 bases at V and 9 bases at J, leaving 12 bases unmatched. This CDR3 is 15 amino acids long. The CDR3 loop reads CASSQTGEALLPQHF. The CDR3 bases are TGTGCCAGCAGTCAGACAGGGGAGGCCCTTTTGCCCCAGCATTTT.

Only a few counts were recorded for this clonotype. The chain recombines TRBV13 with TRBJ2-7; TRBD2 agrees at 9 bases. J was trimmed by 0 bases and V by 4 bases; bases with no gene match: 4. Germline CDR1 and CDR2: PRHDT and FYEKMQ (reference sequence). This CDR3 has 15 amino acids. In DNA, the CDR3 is TGTGCCAGCAGCTCTAGCGGGACTGGCTCCTACGAGCAGTACTTC. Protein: CASSSSGTGSYEQYF.

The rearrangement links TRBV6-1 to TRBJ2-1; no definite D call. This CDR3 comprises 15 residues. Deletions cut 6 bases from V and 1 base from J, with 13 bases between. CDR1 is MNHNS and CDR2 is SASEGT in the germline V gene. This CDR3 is CASRSPSLSYNEQFF. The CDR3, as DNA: TGTGCCAGCAGGTCGCCCTCACTGTCCTACAATGAGCAGTTCTTC.

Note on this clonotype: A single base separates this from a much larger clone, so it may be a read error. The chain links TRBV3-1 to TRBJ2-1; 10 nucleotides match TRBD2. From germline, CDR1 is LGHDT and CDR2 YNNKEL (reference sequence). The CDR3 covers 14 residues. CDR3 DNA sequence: TGTGCCGGCAGACATGAAGCGGGGGGGAATGAGCAGTTCTTC. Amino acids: CAGRHEAGGNEQFF.

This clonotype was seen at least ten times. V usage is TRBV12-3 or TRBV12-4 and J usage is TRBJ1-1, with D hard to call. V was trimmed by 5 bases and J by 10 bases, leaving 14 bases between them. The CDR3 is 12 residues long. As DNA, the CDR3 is TGTGCCAGCAGTCAAGACACGATACTAGCTTTCTTT. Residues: CASSQDTILAFF.

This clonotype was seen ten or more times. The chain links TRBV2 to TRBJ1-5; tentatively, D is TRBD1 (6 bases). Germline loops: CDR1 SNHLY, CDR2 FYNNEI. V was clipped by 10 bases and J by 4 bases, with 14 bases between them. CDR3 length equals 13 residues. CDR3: CATGAGANQPQHF. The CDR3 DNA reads TGTGCCACCGGGGCAGGGGCAAATCAGCCCCAGCATTTT. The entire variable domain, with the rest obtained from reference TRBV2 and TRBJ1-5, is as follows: EPEVTQTPSHQVTQMGQEVILRCVPISNHLYFYWYRQILGQKVEFLVSFYNNEISEKSEIFDDQFSVERPDGSNFTLKIRSTKLEDSAMYFCATGAGANQPQHFGDGTRLSIL.

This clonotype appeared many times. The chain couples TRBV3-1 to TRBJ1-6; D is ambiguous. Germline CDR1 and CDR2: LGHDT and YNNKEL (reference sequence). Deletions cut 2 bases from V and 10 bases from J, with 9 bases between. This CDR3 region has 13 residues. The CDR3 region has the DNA TGTGCCAGCAGCCAATTGACCGACTCACCCCTCCACTTT. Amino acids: CASSQLTDSPLHF.

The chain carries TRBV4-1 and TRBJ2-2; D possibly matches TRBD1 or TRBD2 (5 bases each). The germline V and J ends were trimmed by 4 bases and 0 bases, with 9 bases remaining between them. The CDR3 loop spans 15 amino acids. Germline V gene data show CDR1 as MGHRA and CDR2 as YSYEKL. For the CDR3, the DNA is TGCGCCAGCAGCCGATTGGGACCGAACACCGGGGAGCTGTTTTTT. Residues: CASSRLGPNTGELFF.

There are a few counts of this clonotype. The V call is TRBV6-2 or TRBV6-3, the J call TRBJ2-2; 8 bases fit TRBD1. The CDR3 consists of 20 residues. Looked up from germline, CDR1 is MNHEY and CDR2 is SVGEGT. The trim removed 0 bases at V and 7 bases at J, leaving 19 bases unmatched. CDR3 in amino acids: CASSYSSWTGSPLPRGELFF. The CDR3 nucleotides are TGTGCCAGCAGTTACTCGAGCTGGACAGGGTCACCGTTACCTCGCGGGGAGCTGTTTTTT.

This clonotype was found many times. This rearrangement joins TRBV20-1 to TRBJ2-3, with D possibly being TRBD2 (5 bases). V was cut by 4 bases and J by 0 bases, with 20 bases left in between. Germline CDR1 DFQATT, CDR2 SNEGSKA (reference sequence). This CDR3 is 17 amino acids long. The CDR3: CSATEVSPGYSTDTQYF. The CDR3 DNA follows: TGCAGTGCTACGGAGGTCTCCCCGGGCTATAGCACAGATACGCAGTATTTT.

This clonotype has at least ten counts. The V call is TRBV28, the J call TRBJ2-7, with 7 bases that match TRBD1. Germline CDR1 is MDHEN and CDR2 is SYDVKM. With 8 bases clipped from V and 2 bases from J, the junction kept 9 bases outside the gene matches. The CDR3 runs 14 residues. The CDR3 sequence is CASGRQGQPYEQYF. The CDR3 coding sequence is TGTGCCAGCGGGAGACAGGGCCAACCCTACGAGCAGTACTTC.

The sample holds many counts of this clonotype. The DNA for the CDR3 is TGCGCCAGCAGTGAGTCTCGACAGGGAATCAATCAGCCCCAGCATTTT. This gives the protein CASSESRQGINQPQHF. This rearrangement joins TRBV10-1 to TRBJ1-5, with 7 positions matching TRBD1. J gave up 3 bases and V 0 bases, and 5 bases lay outside the gene matches. The CDR3 covers 16 residues. Germline V gene data show CDR1 as WNHNN and CDR2 as SYGVQD (reference sequence).

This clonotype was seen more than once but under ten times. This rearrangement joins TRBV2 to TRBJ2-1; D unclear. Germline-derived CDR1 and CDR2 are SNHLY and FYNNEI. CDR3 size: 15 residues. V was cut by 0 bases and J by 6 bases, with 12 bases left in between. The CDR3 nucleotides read TGTGCCAGCAGTGAAGCCCCAGCTACTACCAATGAGCAGTTCTTC. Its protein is CASSEAPATTNEQFF. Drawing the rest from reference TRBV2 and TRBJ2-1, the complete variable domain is EPEVTQTPSHQVTQMGQEVILRCVPISNHLYFYWYRQILGQKVEFLVSFYNNEISEKSEIFDDQFSVERPDGSNFTLKIRSTKLEDSAMYFCASSEAPATTNEQFFGPGTRLTVL.